This is a list of T cell receptor beta chains from one sample in a study of T cell responses to AZD1222 COVID-19 vaccine. Produced via immunoSEQ multiplex PCR; TCRdb's table is partial and in-frame only. The repertoire holds fewer than 200,000 clones, with roughly 92% as singletons. The specimen was peripheral blood, collected on day 0 of AZD1222 vaccination. All receptors derive from an adult in good health. Both conserved end residues are part of each CDR3. A D gene is named only where the DNA matches it firmly.

TRBV4-1	-	TRBJ2-7	CASSRDTPSYEQYF	TGCGCCAGCAGCCGGGACACCCCCTCCTACGAGCAGTACTTC
TRBV2	-	TRBJ2-3	CASSWGPPSTDTQYF	TGTGCCAGCAGCTGGGGGCCCCCCAGCACAGATACGCAGTATTTT
TRBV12-3/TRBV12-4	-	TRBJ1-2	CASSFGYGYTF	TGTGCCAGCAGTTTCGGCTATGGCTACACCTTC
TRBV11-2	-	TRBJ1-1	CASSLVGGATEAFF	TGTGCCAGCAGCTTAGTGGGGGGTGCAACTGAAGCTTTCTTT
TRBV3-1/TRBV3-2	TRBD2	TRBJ2-1	CASSSGGKSYNEQFF	TGTGCCAGCAGCTCCGGGGGGAAATCCTACAATGAGCAGTTCTTC
TRBV12-3/TRBV12-4	TRBD2	TRBJ2-1	CASTLAGVNEQFF	TGTGCCAGCACACTAGCGGGAGTTAATGAGCAGTTCTTC
TRBV6-6	-	TRBJ2-1	CASSYDNEQFF	TGTGCCAGCAGTTACGACAATGAGCAGTTCTTC
TRBV18	-	TRBJ2-5	CASSLGRQETQYF	TGTGCCAGCTCACTTGGACGTCAAGAGACCCAGTACTTC
TRBV2	-	TRBJ1-5	CASSEGSSSQHF	TGTGCCAGCAGTGAAGGGTCGTCATCCCAGCATTTT
TRBV5-1	TRBD1	TRBJ2-3	CASSSGGTGGTDTQYF	TGCGCCAGCAGCTCCGGAGGGACAGGAGGCACAGATACGCAGTATTTT
TRBV3-1/TRBV3-2	TRBD1	TRBJ1-4	CASSQEGQGREKLFF	TGTGCCAGCAGCCAGGAAGGACAGGGCCGCGAAAAACTGTTTTTT